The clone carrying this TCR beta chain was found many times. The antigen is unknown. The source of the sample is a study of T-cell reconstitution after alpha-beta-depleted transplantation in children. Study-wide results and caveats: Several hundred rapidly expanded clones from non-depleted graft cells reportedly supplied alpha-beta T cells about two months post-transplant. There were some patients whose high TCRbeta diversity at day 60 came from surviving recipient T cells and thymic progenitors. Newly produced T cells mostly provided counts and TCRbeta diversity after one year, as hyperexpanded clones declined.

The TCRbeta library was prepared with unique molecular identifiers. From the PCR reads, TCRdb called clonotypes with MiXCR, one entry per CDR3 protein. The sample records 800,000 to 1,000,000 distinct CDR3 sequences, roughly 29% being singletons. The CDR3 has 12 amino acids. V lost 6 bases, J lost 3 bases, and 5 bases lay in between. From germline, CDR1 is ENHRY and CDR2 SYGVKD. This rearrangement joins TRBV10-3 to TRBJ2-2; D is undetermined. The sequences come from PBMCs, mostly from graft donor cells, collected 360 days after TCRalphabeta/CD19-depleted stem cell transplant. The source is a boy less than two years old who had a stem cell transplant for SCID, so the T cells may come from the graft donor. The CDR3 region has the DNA TGTGCCATCAGCGAATACACCGGGGAGCTGTTTTTT. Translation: CAISEYTGELFF.